This T cell receptor (beta chain) was recovered during a study of blood T cells in healthy people across ages. Every donor provided approximately 10 milliliters of peripheral blood. CDR1 and CDR2 from the germline V gene are MDHEN and SYDVKM. Trimming stripped 3 bases from V and 2 bases from J, with 11 bases between. The CDR3 is 15 residues long. Then a second PCR, running about 6 to 12 cycles, was carried out with a sample-barcoded 5' primer and a J-beta primer mix. MiXCR, run by TCRdb on the 5' RACE reads, gives a single entry per CDR3 protein. The sample comprises roughly 800,000 distinct CDR3 sequences, 20% to 25% of which are singletons, and approximately 3.7% rests with the top ten. Regarding the study as a whole: CMV status of donors was unknown, possibly confounding expanded clonotype changes.

On this clonotype itself: The antigen remains unidentified.

A further study also used this sample, focusing on T cells of mothers and their children. That paper notes: A few healthy Caucasian mothers, along with their six children, served as the donors. Persisting microchimeric T cell clones went undetected.

Specimen: blood. The clonotype was recovered from a boy between 10 and 17 years old in good health. The chain joins TRBV28 to TRBJ2-1; D remains unclear. In DNA form, the CDR3 reads TGTGCCAGCAGTTTTTTACCGGTAACCTACAATGAGCAGTTCTTC. Amino acids: CASSFLPVTYNEQFF. The entire variable domain, with the rest obtained from reference TRBV28 and TRBJ2-1, is as follows: DVKVTQSSRYLVKRTGEKVFLECVQDMDHENMFWYRQDPGLGLRLIYFSYDVKMKEKGDIPEGYSVSREKKERFSLILESASTNQTSMYLCASSFLPVTYNEQFFGPGTRLTVL.